The rows below give T cell receptor beta chains drawn from one sample of a study of CD8 T cells in ankylosing spondylitis. TCRdb re-derived calls from the 5' RACE reads in MiXCR, one entry per CDR3 protein. The sample consists of 500,000 to 650,000 distinct CDR3 sequences, 5.3% of them appearing once. Sequencing was performed on blood, either unsorted or a sorted T cell fraction (not recorded which). All receptors derive from a male donor with ankylosing spondylitis. Both conserved end residues are part of each CDR3. Each record gives: CDR3 protein, CDR3 DNA, J gene, D gene, V gene, clone size. A D gene is named only where the DNA matches it firmly. The size field is filled for only some rows; it gives once, few, many or a size class.

CDR3aa: CASRENEQFF
CDR3nt: TGTGCCAGCAGGGAAAATGAGCAGTTCTTC
j_gene: TRBJ2-1
d_gene: .
v_gene: TRBV2
abundance: many

CDR3aa: CAISVDRGINQPQHF
CDR3nt: TGTGCCATCAGTGTGGACAGGGGAATCAATCAGCCCCAGCATTTT
j_gene: TRBJ1-5
d_gene: TRBD1
v_gene: TRBV10-3
abundance: .

CDR3aa: CASSLAGTNPYEQYF
CDR3nt: TGTGCCAGCAGTCTAGCGGGTACGAACCCCTACGAGCAGTACTTC
j_gene: TRBJ2-7
d_gene: TRBD2
v_gene: TRBV28
abundance: few

CDR3aa: CSVERGTSGTYEQYF
CDR3nt: TGCAGCGTTGAACGAGGCACTAGCGGGACTTACGAGCAGTACTTC
j_gene: TRBJ2-7
d_gene: TRBD2
v_gene: TRBV29-1
abundance: many

CDR3aa: CASSPLSRSSYNEQFF
CDR3nt: TGTGCCAGCAGTCCCCTTAGCCGAAGCTCCTACAATGAGCAGTTCTTC
j_gene: TRBJ2-1
d_gene: .
v_gene: TRBV9
abundance: many

CDR3aa: CAISAGLLLSYEQYF
CDR3nt: TGTGCCATCAGCGCCGGGCTCTTACTCTCCTACGAGCAGTACTTC
j_gene: TRBJ2-7
d_gene: .
v_gene: TRBV10-3
abundance: few

CDR3aa: CASSSRVFNEQFF
CDR3nt: TGTGCCAGCAGTTCCCGGGTCTTCAATGAGCAGTTCTTC
j_gene: TRBJ2-1
d_gene: .
v_gene: TRBV28
abundance: .

CDR3aa: CASVGTYEQYF
CDR3nt: TGTGCCAGCGTTGGGACCTACGAGCAGTACTTC
j_gene: TRBJ2-7
d_gene: .
v_gene: TRBV7-9
abundance: many

CDR3aa: CASSRGIDSYEQYF
CDR3nt: TGTGCCAGCTCTCGGGGAATCGACTCCTACGAGCAGTACTTC
j_gene: TRBJ2-7
d_gene: .
v_gene: TRBV7-2
abundance: many

CDR3aa: CAISVPGQGAHF
CDR3nt: TGTGCCATCAGTGTTCCGGGACAGGGAGCGCATTTT
j_gene: TRBJ2-3
d_gene: TRBD1
v_gene: TRBV10-3
abundance: many

CDR3aa: CSATKTGLLTEAFF
CDR3nt: TGCAGTGCTACTAAGACAGGGCTTTTAACTGAAGCTTTCTTT
j_gene: TRBJ1-1
d_gene: TRBD1
v_gene: TRBV20-1
abundance: many

CDR3aa: CSAGTSGSDSDTQYF
CDR3nt: TGCAGTGCAGGGACTAGCGGGAGTGACTCAGATACGCAGTATTTT
j_gene: TRBJ2-3
d_gene: TRBD2
v_gene: TRBV20-1
abundance: few

CDR3aa: CASSYSTGIVTQYF
CDR3nt: TGTGCCAGCAGTTACTCGACAGGGATCGTGACCCAGTACTTC
j_gene: TRBJ2-5
d_gene: TRBD1
v_gene: TRBV6-2/TRBV6-3
abundance: many

CDR3aa: CASSFRYGRGNSPLHF
CDR3nt: TGTGCCAGCAGTTTTCGGTATGGCAGGGGCAATTCACCCCTCCACTTT
j_gene: TRBJ1-6
d_gene: .
v_gene: TRBV12-3/TRBV12-4
abundance: many

CDR3aa: CASSGGPDGYTF
CDR3nt: TGCGCCAGCAGCGGGGGCCCGGATGGCTACACCTTC
j_gene: TRBJ1-2
d_gene: .
v_gene: TRBV5-1
abundance: many

CDR3aa: CASSRLLGGELFF
CDR3nt: TGTGCCAGCAGCCGACTTTTGGGAGGGGAGCTGTTTTTT
j_gene: TRBJ2-2
d_gene: .
v_gene: TRBV5-6
abundance: many

CDR3aa: CASSVRGLPNTEAFF
CDR3nt: TGTGCCAGCAGCGTACGGGGACTGCCGAACACTGAAGCTTTCTTT
j_gene: TRBJ1-1
d_gene: .
v_gene: TRBV9
abundance: few

CDR3aa: CSVVVGGPDSYNEQFF
CDR3nt: TGCAGCGTTGTGGTTGGCGGCCCGGACTCCTACAATGAGCAGTTCTTC
j_gene: TRBJ2-1
d_gene: .
v_gene: TRBV29-1
abundance: many

CDR3aa: CASSSAGQDNEQFF
CDR3nt: TGCGCCAGCAGCAGCGCGGGACAGGACAATGAGCAGTTCTTC
j_gene: TRBJ2-1
d_gene: TRBD1
v_gene: TRBV5-1
abundance: many

CDR3aa: CSVVGLGAVGGYTF
CDR3nt: TGCAGCGTTGTCGGGCTGGGGGCGGTAGGGGGCTACACCTTC
j_gene: TRBJ1-2
d_gene: .
v_gene: TRBV29-1
abundance: few

CDR3aa: CSAGRANMKQYF
CDR3nt: TGCAGTGCTGGGAGGGCCAACATGAAGCAGTACTTC
j_gene: TRBJ2-7
d_gene: TRBD2
v_gene: TRBV20-1
abundance: many

CDR3aa: CSARRGQFTDTQYF
CDR3nt: TGCAGTGCTAGACGAGGCCAATTCACAGATACGCAGTATTTT
j_gene: TRBJ2-3
d_gene: .
v_gene: TRBV20-1
abundance: few

CDR3aa: CAISEDRIKNIQYF
CDR3nt: TGTGCCATCAGTGAGGACAGGATTAAAAACATTCAGTACTTC
j_gene: TRBJ2-4
d_gene: .
v_gene: TRBV10-3
abundance: many

CDR3aa: CASSYRDQQHF
CDR3nt: TGTGCCAGCAGTTACCGGGATCAGCAACACTTC
j_gene: TRBJ2-7
d_gene: .
v_gene: TRBV12-3/TRBV12-4
abundance: many

CDR3aa: CASSGRANTQYF
CDR3nt: TGTGCCAGTAGCGGGAGGGCTAATACGCAGTATTTT
j_gene: TRBJ2-3
d_gene: TRBD2
v_gene: TRBV10-3
abundance: many

CDR3aa: CASSPGREYEQYF
CDR3nt: TGTGCCAGCAGCCCCGGCCGAGAGTACGAGCAGTACTTC
j_gene: TRBJ2-7
d_gene: .
v_gene: TRBV7-6
abundance: few